This T cell receptor beta chain comes out of a study of human T cells and chemical hapten exposure. In TCRdb, the RACE reads were re-called with MiXCR into one record per CDR3 protein. The repertoire has over 80,000 distinct CDR3 sequences, roughly a tenth of them found once; the top ten carry 0.85% to 1.2%. As to time point: patch test 3, about 24 weeks after DPC sensitization. Treatment: therapeutic diphenylcyclopropenone sensitization with weekly scalp DPC. This CDR3 contains 13 residues. Trimming pared 8 bases from V and 2 bases from J, leaving 15 bases between. Germline lookup yields CDR1 DFQATT and CDR2 SNEGSKA (reference sequence). This clonotype was detected only a few times.

V is TRBV20-1 and J is TRBJ2-5; the D gene could be TRBD1 or TRBD2 (5 bases each). This TCR derives from a woman aged 30 to 39 with alopecia areata. Some clones in this sample may be carry-over from other donors' samples. Sequencing was performed on whole blood, taken in connection with sensitization to the hapten diphenylcyclopropenone (DPC). The CDR3: CSPRDGAQETQYF. In DNA, the CDR3 is TGCAGTCCCCGGGACGGGGCTCAAGAGACCCAGTACTTC.